Following are 8 T cell receptor beta chains from one sample sequenced in a study of blood T cell repertoires in COVID-19. Using immunoSEQ multiplex PCR, the repertoire was profiled, and TCRdb retains in-frame clones only, with some absent. The table lists roughly 300,000 clones, approximately 90% of them singletons. Sequenced: PBMCs or T cells enriched from blood (not recorded which). The origin of the receptors is a woman under 40 who had recovered from COVID-19.

This chain links TRBV4-1 with TRBJ2-2; 13 nucleotides match TRBD2. Per the germline V gene, CDR1 is MGHRA and CDR2 is YSYEKL. CDR3 length: 19 amino acids. The V and J ends lost 2 bases and 6 bases, in that order; junction bases with no gene match: 12. CDR3 protein: CASSQSLLAGGPGAGELFF. DNA for the CDR3: TGCGCCAGCAGCCAAAGCCTACTAGCGGGAGGGCCAGGGGCCGGGGAGCTGTTTTTT.

The gene calls are TRBV5-5 and TRBJ2-1; D might be TRBD2 (5 bases). Trimming cost V 0 bases and J 5 bases, with 9 bases left between them. The CDR3 is 14 amino acids. CDR1 and CDR2 from the germline V gene are SGHKS and YYEKEE (reference sequence). CDR3: CASSLVWENNEQFF. The CDR3 nucleotides are TGTGCCAGCAGCTTGGTCTGGGAGAACAATGAGCAGTTCTTC.

This chain connects TRBV28 to TRBJ2-6; TRBD1 is a possible D gene (5 bases). The ends were cut back, 4 bases at V and 4 bases at J, with 11 bases in the middle. The length of the CDR3 is 15 residues. The germline CDR1 and CDR2 sequences are MDHEN and SYDVKM. The CDR3 coding sequence is TGTGCCAGCAGTTCCCCAGGGTCCGGGGCCAACGTCCTGACTTTC. Its translation is CASSSPGSGANVLTF.

The chain employs TRBV19 and TRBJ2-1, with 10 nucleotides matching TRBD2. The CDR3 totals 16 residues. Germline CDR1 and CDR2: LNHDA and SQIVND (reference sequence). The V segment lost 5 bases and the J segment 4 bases; nucleotides outside the gene matches: 8. Here the CDR3 reads CASSSRASGGYNEQFF. In DNA, the CDR3 is TGTGCCAGTAGTTCCCGAGCTAGCGGGGGATACAATGAGCAGTTCTTC.

This chain joins TRBV14 and TRBJ1-1; TRBD1 is a possible D gene (6 bases). Germline values: CDR1 SGHDN, CDR2 FVKESK. The CDR3 covers 15 residues. V shed 3 bases and J shed 2 bases, with 13 bases lying between them. CDR3 nucleotide sequence: TGTGCCAGCAGCCACCGAAGGACAGACAACACTGAAGCTTTCTTT. This sequence encodes CASSHRRTDNTEAFF. Full variable domain (remainder filled in from reference TRBV14 and TRBJ1-1): EAGVTQFPSHSVIEKGQTVTLRCDPISGHDNLYWYRRVMGKEIKFLLHFVKESKQDESGMPNNRFLAERTGGTYSTLKVQPAELEDSGVYFCASSHRRTDNTEAFFGQGTRLTVV.

This sequence joins TRBV10-1 and TRBJ2-1; 12 nucleotides agree with TRBD2. Trimming cost V 10 bases and J 5 bases; bases outside gene matches: 15. Germline CDR1 reads WNHNN; CDR2 reads SYGVQD (reference sequence). The CDR3 totals 17 residues. CDR3: CATRQILAGGPNNEQFF. The CDR3 DNA is TGCGCCACCAGACAAATACTAGCGGGAGGCCCTAACAATGAGCAGTTCTTC.

This sequence joins TRBV4-2 and TRBJ2-4, with D possibly matching TRBD1 (6 bases). Germline CDR1 LGHNA, CDR2 YNFKEQ. There are 17 residues in the CDR3. V was cut by 0 bases and J by 0 bases, with 12 bases left in between. The chain's CDR3 is CASSQDPQGIAKNIQYF. The CDR3 DNA sequence: TGTGCCAGCAGCCAAGATCCCCAGGGGATAGCCAAAAACATTCAGTACTTC.

The V and J genes are TRBV5-8 and TRBJ1-5; the match to TRBD1 covers 9 bases. The V gene's germline CDR1 is SGHTS and CDR2 YDEGEE. The junction had 6 bases not matched to a gene; V was cut back by 5 bases and J by 3 bases. The CDR3 sequence is 15 residues long. The CDR3 here is CASRAGQGFNQPQHF. The CDR3 DNA is TGTGCCAGCAGAGCGGGACAGGGTTTCAATCAGCCCCAGCATTTT.